Listed here are 22 T cell receptor beta chains from one sample, sequenced in a study of T cell repertoires and HLA-DP antigens. The data were produced by immunoSEQ multiplex PCR, yet TCRdb's version contains in-frame clones alone and is incomplete. The sample includes around 110,000 clones, approximately 92% of them seen just once. For these receptors, no antigen is known. Sequencing was performed on CD4+ T cells from PBMCs. The receptor source for this set is a woman under 30 in good health and CMV-seronegative.

The chain combines TRBV18 with TRBJ1-4, with a possible D match to TRBD1 (6 bases). Between the trimmed V and J ends, which lost 2 bases and 2 bases, there was a span of 18 bases. Germline loops: CDR1 KGHSH, CDR2 LQKENI. The CDR3 has 18 amino acids. The CDR3: CASSPLPRRGLTNEKLFF. In DNA form, the CDR3 reads TGTGCCAGCTCACCATTACCACGCCGGGGGCTCACTAATGAAAAACTGTTTTTT.

V and J are TRBV5-1 and TRBJ2-5; D gene ambiguous. CDR1 is SGHRS, CDR2 YFSETQ, per germline. This CDR3 has 12 residues. V gave up 3 bases and J gave up 3 bases, with 6 bases separating them. CDR3 sequence: CASSYPEETQYF. CDR3 coding DNA: TGCGCCAGCAGCTACCCCGAAGAGACCCAGTACTTC. Supplemented by reference TRBV5-1 and TRBJ2-5, the full variable domain reads KAGVTQTPRYLIKTRGQQVTLSCSPISGHRSVSWYQQTPGQGLQFLFEYFSETQRNKGNFPGRFSGRQFSNSRSEMNVSTLELGDSALYLCASSYPEETQYFGPGTRLLVL.

This chain uses TRBV7-2 with TRBJ1-6; D not resolved. The CDR3 is 13 residues long. The germline CDR1 and CDR2 sequences are SGHTA and FQGNSA. V shed 2 bases and J shed 10 bases, with 9 bases lying between them. CDR3: CASSLLGESPLHF. CDR3 coding DNA: TGTGCCAGCAGCTTACTTGGAGAATCACCCCTCCACTTT. The whole variable domain, filled in from reference TRBV7-2 and TRBJ1-6, reads GAGVSQSPSNKVTEKGKDVELRCDPISGHTALYWYRQSLGQGLEFLIYFQGNSAPDKSGLPSDRFSAERTGGSVSTLTIQRTQQEDSAVYLCASSLLGESPLHFGNGTRLTVT.

V usage is TRBV11-2 and J usage is TRBJ1-5; D gene unclear. The CDR3 totals 16 residues. The V gene's germline CDR1 is SGHAT and CDR2 FQNNGV. V was trimmed by 1 base and J by 1 base, leaving 11 bases between them. The CDR3 DNA is TGTGCCAGCAGCTTAGGTGTGGGAGGGAGCAATCAGCCCCAGCATTTT. Translated: CASSLGVGGSNQPQHF.

The rearrangement uses TRBV5-4 and TRBJ1-4; D ambiguous. Trimming shortened V by 3 bases and J by 0 bases, and 6 bases separated the two germline ends. This CDR3 contains 14 residues. Per the germline V gene, CDR1 is SGHNT and CDR2 is YYREEE (reference sequence). Here the CDR3 reads CASSSAATNEKLFF. CDR3 DNA sequence: TGTGCCAGCAGCTCCGCCGCAACTAATGAAAAACTGTTTTTT.

The V and J genes are TRBV5-1 and TRBJ2-6; 7 bases agree with TRBD2. The CDR3 loop spans 18 amino acids. Germline V CDR1 and CDR2: SGHRS, YFSETQ. V was pared by 0 bases and J by 1 base, with 7 bases of the junction left unmatched. The CDR3 DNA follows: TGCGCCAGCAGCTTGGGACAGACCGGGGGGTCTGGGGCCAACGTCCTGACTTTC. Its protein is CASSLGQTGGSGANVLTF.

CDR3 nucleotides: TGCGCCAGCAGCTGGGGACAGGGGGCGGGAGGCTACACCTTC. Protein product: CASSWGQGAGGYTF. The chain combines TRBV5-1 with TRBJ1-2, with TRBD1 matching 12 bases. CDR1 SGHRS and CDR2 YFSETQ come from the germline V gene. Trimming at V came to 3 bases and at J to 8 bases, leaving 5 bases not matched to a gene. The CDR3 runs to 14 residues.

V usage is TRBV7-2 and J usage is TRBJ1-6; D is unclear. The CDR3 is 15 residues long. CDR1 and CDR2 (germline): SGHTA, FQGNSA. Trimming removed 0 bases at V and 10 bases at J, with 13 bases between. This CDR3 reads CASSLARRVGSPLHF. As DNA, the CDR3 is TGTGCCAGCAGCTTAGCGAGGCGGGTGGGATCACCCCTCCACTTT.

This chain links TRBV11-3 with TRBJ1-1; 9 bases are shared with TRBD1. The V and J ends lost 5 bases and 11 bases, in that order; junction bases with no gene match: 9. Looked up from germline, CDR1 is SGHNT and CDR2 is YENEEA. The CDR3 length is 13 residues. CDR3 sequence: CASSRAGTGRAFF. CDR3 in DNA: TGTGCCAGCAGCCGAGCCGGGACAGGGAGGGCTTTCTTT.

This clone was counted a few times. V gene TRBV9 combines with J gene TRBJ2-5; no clear D gene. The CDR3 contains 14 residues. From germline, CDR1 is SGDLS and CDR2 YYNGEE. V gave up 0 bases and J gave up 5 bases, with 11 bases separating them. CDR3 nucleotide sequence: TGTGCCAGCAGCGTAGGCGCAGAGAGGGAGACCCAGTACTTC. Its translation is CASSVGAERETQYF.

This chain joins TRBV7-3 and TRBJ2-5, with D hard to call. CDR1 SGHTA and CDR2 FQGTGA come from the germline V gene. This CDR3 region has 14 residues. V was shortened by 5 bases and J by 5 bases, with 15 bases between the two germline ends. Here the CDR3 reads CASSRDNQAETQYF. The CDR3 DNA is TGTGCCAGCAGCCGAGACAACCAAGCGGAGACCCAGTACTTC.

The chain recombines TRBV29-1 with TRBJ1-2; D is ambiguous. This CDR3 contains 12 residues. The V gene lost 2 bases and the J gene lost 4 bases, with 8 bases spanning the gap. CDR1 is SQVTM, CDR2 ANQGSEA, per germline. The CDR3 is CSVERATYGYTF. The CDR3 DNA follows: TGCAGCGTTGAACGAGCTACCTATGGCTACACCTTC.

The V call is TRBV5-1, the J call TRBJ2-7; weak D call: TRBD2 (7 bases). The germline gives CDR1 SGHRS, CDR2 YFSETQ. The V and J ends lost 4 bases and 2 bases respectively, with 22 bases between them. The CDR3 runs to 17 residues. CDR3 sequence: CASSPATGRVSTYEQYF. The CDR3 nucleotides read TGCGCCAGCAGCCCGGCTACAGGGAGGGTCTCCACCTACGAGCAGTACTTC.

The chain joins TRBV29-1 to TRBJ1-1, with D perhaps matching TRBD1 (6 bases). Germline V CDR1 and CDR2: SQVTM, ANQGSEA. The CDR3 is made up of 14 amino acids. The V and J ends lost 6 bases and 2 bases respectively, with 16 bases between them. This CDR3 is CSVHRDMVNTEAFF. CDR3 nucleotides: TGCAGCGTCCACAGGGACATGGTAAACACTGAAGCTTTCTTT.

The chain has TRBV7-2 and TRBJ1-2; D perhaps matches TRBD1 (5 bases). Germline CDR1 and CDR2: SGHTA and FQGNSA. The ends were cut back, 0 bases at V and 3 bases at J, with 11 bases in the middle. CDR3 size: 15 residues. CDR3: CASSLALGAYYGYTF. CDR3 nucleotides: TGTGCCAGCAGCTTAGCGCTTGGGGCGTACTATGGCTACACCTTC. Full variable domain (missing parts from reference TRBV7-2 and TRBJ1-2): GAGVSQSPSNKVTEKGKDVELRCDPISGHTALYWYRQSLGQGLEFLIYFQGNSAPDKSGLPSDRFSAERTGGSVSTLTIQRTQQEDSAVYLCASSLALGAYYGYTFGSGTRLTVV.

This clone showed up just once. The CDR3, as DNA: TGTGCCAGCAGCCAAGAAGGGAAAATGGTGAACACTGAAGCTTTCTTT. Translating gives CASSQEGKMVNTEAFF. The chain employs TRBV14 and TRBJ1-1; D call uncertain. Germline values: CDR1 SGHDN, CDR2 FVKESK. Trimming pared 0 bases from V and 0 bases from J, leaving 11 bases between. CDR3 size: 16 residues. The whole variable domain, remainder taken from reference TRBV14 and TRBJ1-1, is EAGVTQFPSHSVIEKGQTVTLRCDPISGHDNLYWYRRVMGKEIKFLLHFVKESKQDESGMPNNRFLAERTGGTYSTLKVQPAELEDSGVYFCASSQEGKMVNTEAFFGQGTRLTVV.

The J gene is TRBJ2-2, the V gene TRBV7-3; D gene ambiguous. The CDR3 loop spans 15 amino acids. Between the trimmed V and J ends, which lost 2 bases and 1 base, there was a span of 8 bases. Germline assignment: CDR1 SGHTA and CDR2 FQGTGA. CDR3: CASSLEWGNTGELFF. The CDR3 nucleotides are TGTGCCAGCAGCTTAGAGTGGGGGAACACCGGGGAGCTGTTTTTT.

This clone is judged medium-sized. The chain combines TRBV5-6 with TRBJ1-6; 11 bases align to TRBD1. Trimming removed 3 bases from V and 8 bases from J; junction bases left unmatched: 1. In germline, CDR1 is SGHDT, CDR2 YYEEEE. The CDR3 spans 14 residues. CDR3 region: CASSWGQGDSPLHF. In nucleotides, the CDR3 is TGTGCCAGCAGCTGGGGACAGGGGGATTCACCCCTCCACTTT.

This chain connects TRBV10-3 to TRBJ2-1, with 11 bases that match TRBD2. The junction had 7 bases not matched to a gene; V was cut back by 6 bases and J by 0 bases. Germline lookup yields CDR1 ENHRY and CDR2 SYGVKD. The CDR3 sequence is 17 residues long. The CDR3, as DNA: TGTGCCATCAGGGCGACTAGCGGGGCAAGCTCCTACAATGAGCAGTTCTTC. It specifies CAIRATSGASSYNEQFF.

V usage is TRBV19 and J usage is TRBJ2-3; TRBD2 matches 7 bases. After removal of 3 bases from V and 2 bases from J, the junction contained 5 bases not matched to a gene. This CDR3 region has 15 residues. Germline values: CDR1 LNHDA, CDR2 SQIVND (reference sequence). CDR3 coding DNA: TGTGCCAGTAGTATTTCAGCGGGGAACACAGATACGCAGTATTTT. It translates to CASSISAGNTDTQYF. The variable domain in full, completed from reference TRBV19 and TRBJ2-3, reads DGGITQSPKYLFRKEGQNVTLSCEQNLNHDAMYWYRQDPGQGLRLIYYSQIVNDFQKGDIAEGYSVSREKKESFPLTVTSAQKNPTAFYLCASSISAGNTDTQYFGPGTRLTVL.

This sequence joins TRBV23-1 and TRBJ2-7; D remains ambiguous. TRBV23-1 is identified as an open reading frame with a role that is uncertain. Trimming stripped 0 bases from V and 6 bases from J, with 15 bases between. This CDR3 comprises 15 residues. Written as DNA, the CDR3 is TGCGCCAGCAGTCAATCGAAGGGTACGTTCGTCGAGCAGTACGTC. Translating gives CASSQSKGTFVEQYV.

The chain employs TRBV21-1 and TRBJ1-2. TRBV21-1 is a documented pseudogene. The CDR3 is 14 residues long. CDR3 in DNA: TGTGCCAGCACCAGCCTAGCCCCTAACTATGGCTACACCTTC. This codes for CASTSLAPNYGYTF.